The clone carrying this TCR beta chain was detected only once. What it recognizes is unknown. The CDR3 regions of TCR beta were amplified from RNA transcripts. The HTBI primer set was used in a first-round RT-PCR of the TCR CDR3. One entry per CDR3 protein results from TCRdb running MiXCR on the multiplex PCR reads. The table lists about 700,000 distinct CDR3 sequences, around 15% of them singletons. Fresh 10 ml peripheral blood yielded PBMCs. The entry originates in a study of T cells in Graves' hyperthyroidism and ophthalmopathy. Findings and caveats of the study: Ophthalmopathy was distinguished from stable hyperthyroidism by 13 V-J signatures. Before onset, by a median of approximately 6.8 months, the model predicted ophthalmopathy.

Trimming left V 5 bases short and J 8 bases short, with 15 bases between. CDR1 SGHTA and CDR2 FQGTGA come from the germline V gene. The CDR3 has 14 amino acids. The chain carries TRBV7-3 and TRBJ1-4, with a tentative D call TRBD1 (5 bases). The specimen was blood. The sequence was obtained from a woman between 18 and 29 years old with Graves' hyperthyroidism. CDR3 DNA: TGTGCCAGCAGCCCGCAGGGCGTCGGGGAAAAACTGTTTTTT. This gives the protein CASSPQGVGEKLFF.